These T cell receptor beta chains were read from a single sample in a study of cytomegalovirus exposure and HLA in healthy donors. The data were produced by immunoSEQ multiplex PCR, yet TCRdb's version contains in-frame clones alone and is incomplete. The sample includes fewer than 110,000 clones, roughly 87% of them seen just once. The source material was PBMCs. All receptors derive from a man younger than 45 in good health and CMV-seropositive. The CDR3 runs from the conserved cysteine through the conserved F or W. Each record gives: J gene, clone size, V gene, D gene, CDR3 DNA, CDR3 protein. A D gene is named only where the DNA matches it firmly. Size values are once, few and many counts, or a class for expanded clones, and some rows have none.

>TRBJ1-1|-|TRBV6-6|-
TGTGCCAGCAGAGGCAGCGTAAACACTGAAGCTTTCTTT
CASRGSVNTEAFF
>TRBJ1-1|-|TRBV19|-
TGTGCCAGTAGTTGGGGCTCTGAAGCTTTCTTT
CASSWGSEAFF
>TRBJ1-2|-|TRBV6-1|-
TGTGCCAGCAGTGAACGAGGACATAGGGGGGGCTACACCTTC
CASSERGHRGGYTF
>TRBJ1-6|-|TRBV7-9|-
TGTTCCAGCAGCTTAACCCAGGGAGGATCACCCCTCCACTTT
CSSSLTQGGSPLHF
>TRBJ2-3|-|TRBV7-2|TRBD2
TGTGCCAGCAGCTTAGCGCAAGGACTAGCTACAGATACGCAGTATTTT
CASSLAQGLATDTQYF
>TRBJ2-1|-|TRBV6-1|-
TGTGCCAGCAGTGAGCGGGGCCCTTCCCCCCATGAGCAGTTCTTC
CASSERGPSPHEQFF
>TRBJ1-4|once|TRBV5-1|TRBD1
TGCGCCAGCAGCCCCGGGACAGGGGGCGAAAAACTGTTTTTT
CASSPGTGGEKLFF
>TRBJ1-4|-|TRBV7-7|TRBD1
TGTGCCAGCAGCCCCTCGACAGGGATGAATGAAAAACTGTTTTTT
CASSPSTGMNEKLFF
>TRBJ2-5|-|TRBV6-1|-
TGTGCCAGCAGTCTTCCCCGGGACAACCAAGAGACCCAGTACTTC
CASSLPRDNQETQYF
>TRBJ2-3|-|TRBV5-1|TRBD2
TGCGCCAGCAGCTCTAGCGGGGGGAGCACAGATACGCAGTATTTT
CASSSSGGSTDTQYF
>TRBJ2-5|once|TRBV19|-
TGTGCCAGTAGTCTGGGGGCAGAGACCCAGTACTTC
CASSLGAETQYF
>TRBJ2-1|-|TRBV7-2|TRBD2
TGTGCCAGCGCCAAAGCGGGGACGACCTACTACAATGAGCAGTTCTTC
CASAKAGTTYYNEQFF
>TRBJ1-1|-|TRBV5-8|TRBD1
TGTGCCAGCAGAAGGACAGGGGGCGCGGGGACTGAAGCTTTCTTT
CASRRTGGAGTEAFF
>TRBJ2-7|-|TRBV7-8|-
TGTGCCAGCAGCCTCGGACTACTTACCTACGAGCAGTACTTC
CASSLGLLTYEQYF
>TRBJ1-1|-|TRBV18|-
TGTGCCAGCTCAACCCTGACAGGGAACACTGAAGCTTTCTTT
CASSTLTGNTEAFF
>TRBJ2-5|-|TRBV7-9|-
TGTTCCAGCAGCATAGAGGGCAGGGGCCGGTACTTC
CSSSIEGRGRYF
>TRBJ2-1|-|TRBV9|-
TGTGCCAGCAGCGTAGAAGGGGCAGGGTCCTACAATGAGCAGTTCTTC
CASSVEGAGSYNEQFF
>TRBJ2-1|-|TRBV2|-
TGTGCCAGCAGTGGGGGGTGGAGGGTTGAGCAGTTCTTC
CASSGGWRVEQFF
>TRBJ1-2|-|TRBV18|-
TGTGCCAGCTCACCAGGCCCAGGGCCTAACTATGGCTACACCTTC
CASSPGPGPNYGYTF
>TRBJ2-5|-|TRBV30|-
TGTGCCTGGGAGGGGGGGCCGGAGACCCAGTACTTC
CAWEGGPETQYF
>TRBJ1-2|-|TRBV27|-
TGTGCCAGCAGTTTAACAGCCAGCAACTATGGCTACACCTTC
CASSLTASNYGYTF
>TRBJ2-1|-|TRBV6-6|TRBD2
TGTGCCAGCAGTGACCAGCGGGGGGTTAGCAATGAGCAGTTCTTC
CASSDQRGVSNEQFF
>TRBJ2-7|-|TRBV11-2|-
TGTGCCAGCAGCTTCGGAGGGGCCTACGAGCAGTACTTC
CASSFGGAYEQYF
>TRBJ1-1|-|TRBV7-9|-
TGTGCCAGCAGCTCTACAGGGTGGACCACTGAAGCTTTCTTT
CASSSTGWTTEAFF
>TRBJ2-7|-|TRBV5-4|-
TGTGCCAGCAGCTCGGGCGGGACGGCTCCCTACGAGCAGTACTTC
CASSSGGTAPYEQYF
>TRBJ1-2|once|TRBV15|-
TGTGCCACCAGCAGAGACAGGGACTTAAGTGGCTACATCTTC
CATSRDRDLSGYIF
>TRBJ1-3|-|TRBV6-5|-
TGTGCCAGCAGTTATAGCTCTGGAAACACCATATATTTT
CASSYSSGNTIYF
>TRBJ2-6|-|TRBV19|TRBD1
TGTGCCAGTAGTATAGGGACAGGCAGCGTCGGGGCCAACGTCCTGACTTTC
CASSIGTGSVGANVLTF
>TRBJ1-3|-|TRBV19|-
TGTGCCAGTAGTACGGTGACAGGCCTTTACTCTGGAAACACCATATATTTT
CASSTVTGLYSGNTIYF
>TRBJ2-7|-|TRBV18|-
TGTGCCAGCACGAAACAGGCCTACGAGCAGTACTTC
CASTKQAYEQYF
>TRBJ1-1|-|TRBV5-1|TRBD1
TGCGCCAGCAGCCCTCGGACAGGGGGCATGAACACTGAAGCTTTCTTT
CASSPRTGGMNTEAFF
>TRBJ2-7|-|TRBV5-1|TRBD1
TGCGCCAGCAGCTATTTTAACAGGGGGTCTTATTCCTACGAGCAGTACTTC
CASSYFNRGSYSYEQYF
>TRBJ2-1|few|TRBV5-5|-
TGTGCCAGCAGCTTCCAGGCGACCTACAATGAGCAGTTCTTC
CASSFQATYNEQFF
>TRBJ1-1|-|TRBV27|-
TGTGCCAGCAGCGCCCCCCAGGTAGCGGGTCGCACTGAAGCTTTCTTT
CASSAPQVAGRTEAFF
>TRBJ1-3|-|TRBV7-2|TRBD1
TGTGCCAGCAGCTCCAGACAGGGGGCATTTGGAAACACCATATATTTT
CASSSRQGAFGNTIYF
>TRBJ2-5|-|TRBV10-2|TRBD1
TGCGCCAGCATAGACAGGGCGAGAGAGACCCAGTACTTC
CASIDRARETQYF
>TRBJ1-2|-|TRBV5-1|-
TGCGCCAGCAGCTTTTCGTCCGGGGGCTATGGCTACACCTTC
CASSFSSGGYGYTF
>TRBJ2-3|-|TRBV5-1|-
TGCGCCAGCAGCTTGTTGGGGGCCGCTCTAGATACGCAGTATTTT
CASSLLGAALDTQYF
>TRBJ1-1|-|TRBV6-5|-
TGTGCCAGCTCCACAGGGCAGGTTCGGACTGAAGCTTTCTTT
CASSTGQVRTEAFF
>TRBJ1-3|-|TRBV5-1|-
TGCGCCAGCAGGGACTCCTCTGGAAACACCATATATTTT
CASRDSSGNTIYF
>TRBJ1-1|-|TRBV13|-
TGTGCCAGCAGCGGACGACAGCCGAACACTGAAGCTTTCTTT
CASSGRQPNTEAFF
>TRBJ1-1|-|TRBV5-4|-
TGTGCCAGCAGCCCCGCGGGGTCCAGGAACACTGAAGCTTTCTTT
CASSPAGSRNTEAFF
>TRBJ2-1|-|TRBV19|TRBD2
TGTGCCAGTAGAGTAAGCGGGGCCTACTCCTACAATGAGCAGTTCTTC
CASRVSGAYSYNEQFF
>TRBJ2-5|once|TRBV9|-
TGTGCCAGCAGCGTAGGTGGAGTACAAGAGACCCAGTACTTC
CASSVGGVQETQYF
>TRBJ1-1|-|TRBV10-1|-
TGCGCCAGCAGTGAGTTGTCCGGGGGCACTGAAGCTTTCTTT
CASSELSGGTEAFF